Only one count was recorded for the clone carrying this T cell receptor beta chain. The data belong to a study of graft-versus-host responses after intestinal transplantation. The table came from immunoSEQ multiplex PCR; TCRdb's copy has only in-frame clones and leaves some out. The table shows 11,000 to 15,000 clones, with 35% to 45% occurring only once. Irradiated, violet-dye-labeled stimulator cells, around 200,000 in number, were plated with around 200,000 CFSE-labeled responder cells. V gave up 6 bases and J gave up 5 bases, with 17 bases separating them. This CDR3 is built from 15 residues. CDR1 is SGHRS and CDR2 is YFSETQ in the germline V gene.

Sample: alloreactive CD8+ T cells from a mixed lymphocyte reaction culture, taken before intestinal transplant. Subset given: CFSE-low proliferating T cells sorted from roughly 6-day pre-transplant mixed lymphocyte reaction (GvH or HvG direction). The chain employs TRBV5-1 and TRBJ1-4; possibly TRBD1 for D (5 bases). The sequence was collected from a human patient who received an intestinal transplant. The CDR3 loop reads CASNEMPGENEKLFF. The CDR3 DNA sequence: TGCGCCAGCAACGAGATGCCGGGGGAAAATGAAAAACTGTTTTTT.